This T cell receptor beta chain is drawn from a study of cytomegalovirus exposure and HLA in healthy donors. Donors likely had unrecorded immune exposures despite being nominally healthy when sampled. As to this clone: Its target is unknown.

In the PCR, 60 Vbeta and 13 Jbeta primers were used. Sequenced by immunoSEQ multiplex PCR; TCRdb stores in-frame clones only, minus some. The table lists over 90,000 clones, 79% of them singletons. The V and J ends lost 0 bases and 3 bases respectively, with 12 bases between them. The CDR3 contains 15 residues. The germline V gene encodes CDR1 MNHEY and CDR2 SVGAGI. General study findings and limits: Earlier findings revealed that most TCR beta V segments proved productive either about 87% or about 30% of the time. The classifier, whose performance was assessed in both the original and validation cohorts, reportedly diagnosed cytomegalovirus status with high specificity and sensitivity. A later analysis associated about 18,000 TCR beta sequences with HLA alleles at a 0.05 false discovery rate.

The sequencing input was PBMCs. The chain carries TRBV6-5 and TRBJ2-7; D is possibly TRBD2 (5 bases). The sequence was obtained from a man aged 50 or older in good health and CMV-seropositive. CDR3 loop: CASSYSLQRNYEQYF. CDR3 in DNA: TGTGCCAGCAGTTACTCGTTACAGCGGAACTACGAGCAGTACTTC.